This T cell receptor beta chain was sequenced during a study of T cells after somatic rescue of genetic block. CDR3 size: 11 residues. V lost 8 bases and J lost 3, with 10 bases in between. CDR1 and CDR2 from the germline V gene are GTSNPN and SVGIG (reference sequence). Measured with immunoSEQ multiplex PCR; TCRdb has only the in-frame clones, and not every one. The table records approximately 88,000 clones, over 80% of them present only once. This sequence joins TRBV30 and TRBJ1-2, with no clear D. Sequenced sample: peripheral blood mononuclear cells (PBMCs). The source is a woman aged 18-29 years. CDR3 DNA sequence: TGTGCCAGCACCCGGGACTATGGCTACACCTTC. Amino acid sequence: CASTRDYGYTF.